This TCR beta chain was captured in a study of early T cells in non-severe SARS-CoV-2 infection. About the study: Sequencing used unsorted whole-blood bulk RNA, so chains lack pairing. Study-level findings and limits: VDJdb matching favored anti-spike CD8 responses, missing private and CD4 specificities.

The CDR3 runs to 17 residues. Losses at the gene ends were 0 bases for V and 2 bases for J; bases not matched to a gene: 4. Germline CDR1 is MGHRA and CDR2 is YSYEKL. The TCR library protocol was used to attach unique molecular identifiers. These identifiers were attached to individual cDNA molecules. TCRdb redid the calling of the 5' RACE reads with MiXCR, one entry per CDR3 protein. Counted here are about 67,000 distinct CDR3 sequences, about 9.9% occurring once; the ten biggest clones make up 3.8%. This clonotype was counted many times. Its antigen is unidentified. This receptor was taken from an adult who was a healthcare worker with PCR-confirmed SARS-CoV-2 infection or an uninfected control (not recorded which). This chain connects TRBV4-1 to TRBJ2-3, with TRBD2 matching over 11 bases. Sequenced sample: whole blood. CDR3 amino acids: CASSQDQGLAVTDTQYF. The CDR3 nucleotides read TGCGCCAGCAGCCAAGATCAGGGACTAGCGGTCACAGATACGCAGTATTTT.